The next 19 T cell receptor beta chains were all read from a single sample in a study of regulatory T cells in long-lasting Graves disease. The TCR beta library used iRepertoire HTBI primers with Arm-PCR amplification of CDR3. TCRdb itself ran the multiplex PCR reads through MiXCR, one entry per CDR3 protein. The sample records 450,000 to 600,000 distinct CDR3 sequences, roughly 15% being singletons. The time point was: newly diagnosed GD, antithyroid drugs for less than 3 months. Preparation of the TCR library used RNA extracted from PBMCs. The data were also submitted as part of a second study, on T cells in Graves' hyperthyroidism and ophthalmopathy.

Here the sequenced sample was peripheral blood mononuclear cells (PBMCs), taken at new diagnosis, from a patient treated with antithyroid drugs. The receptor set was obtained from a man aged 40-49 years with Graves disease.

The chain uses TRBV29-1 and TRBJ2-5; 10 bases map to TRBD2. V gave up 7 bases and J gave up 0 bases; unmatched junction bases: 14. This CDR3 is 17 amino acids long. Looked up from germline, CDR1 is SQVTM and CDR2 is ANQGSEA. CDR3 bases: TGCAGCGCCGAGGGGGCCCCGGGACTAGCGAACCAAGAGACCCAGTACTTC. Translation: CSAEGAPGLANQETQYF.

This clonotype was seen more than once but under ten times. The gene calls are TRBV4-1 and TRBJ2-7; D gene unclear. Trimming took 1 base from V and 3 from J, leaving 19 bases between them. CDR3 length: 17 residues. Looked up from germline, CDR1 is MGHRA and CDR2 is YSYEKL. The CDR3, as DNA: TGCGCCAGCAGCCAAGTTCCCGCCCCCCTCGGTAGCTACGAGCAGTACTTC. It encodes CASSQVPAPLGSYEQYF.

This chain connects TRBV12-3 or TRBV12-4 to TRBJ2-7; 7 bases agree with TRBD1. The CDR3 totals 14 residues. The V and J ends lost 3 bases and 3 bases, in that order; junction bases with no gene match: 5. The CDR3 DNA sequence: TGTGCCAGCAGTTTCCGACAGGGTCACTACGAGCAGTACTTC. Protein sequence: CASSFRQGHYEQYF.

This clonotype was picked up many times. The gene calls are TRBV2 and TRBJ2-5; unclear D gene. V lost 6 bases and J lost 5, with 10 bases in between. The CDR3 covers 12 residues. The germline V gene has CDR1 SNHLY and CDR2 FYNNEI. For the CDR3, the DNA is TGTGCCAGCAGCGCGACTCGGGAGACCCAGTACTTC. This codes for CASSATRETQYF.

This clonotype has ten or more counts. V and J are TRBV11-3 and TRBJ2-1; a weak D match, TRBD2 (6 bases). The CDR3 runs to 14 residues. Between the trimmed V and J ends, which lost 3 bases and 6 bases, there was a span of 12 bases. Per the germline V gene, CDR1 is SGHNT and CDR2 is YENEEA. CDR3 sequence (DNA): TGTGCCAGCAGCTTGAGACGGGAGCTCAATGAGCAGTTCTTC. Protein product: CASSLRRELNEQFF.

Ten or more counts support this clonotype. The genes are TRBV27 and TRBJ1-1, with 8 bases identical to TRBD1. CDR1 MNHEY and CDR2 SMNVEV come from the germline V gene (reference sequence). There are 16 residues in the CDR3. The ends lost 4 bases at V and 3 bases at J; junction bases unmatched: 10. The CDR3 DNA follows: TGTGCCAGCAGTTCCCATTGGACAGGGAAGGACACTGAAGCTTTCTTT. Translated, it gives CASSSHWTGKDTEAFF.

This sequence joins TRBV5-1 and TRBJ2-1; 12 bases are shared with TRBD2. Germline V gene sequence: CDR1 SGHRS, CDR2 YFSETQ. The CDR3 length is 18 residues. J gave up 2 bases and V 0 bases, and 6 bases lay outside the gene matches. The CDR3 spells CASSLARLAGDPYNEQFF. Written as DNA, the CDR3 is TGCGCCAGCAGCTTGGCCCGACTAGCGGGAGATCCCTACAATGAGCAGTTCTTC.

The sample holds many counts of this clonotype. This chain connects TRBV30 to TRBJ2-2; D gene ambiguous. The CDR3 totals 14 residues. The V gene lost 2 bases and the J gene lost 1 base, with 8 bases spanning the gap. Germline lookup yields CDR1 GTSNPN and CDR2 SVGIG (reference sequence). The CDR3 region has the DNA TGTGCCTGGAGTTTACACAGGAACACCGGGGAGCTGTTTTTT. It translates to CAWSLHRNTGELFF. The variable domain in full, with the rest retrieved from reference TRBV30 and TRBJ2-2, is SQTIHQWPATLVQPVGSPLSLECTVEGTSNPNLYWYRQAAGRGLQLLFYSVGIGQISSEVPQNLSASRPQDRQFILSSKKLLLSDSGFYLCAWSLHRNTGELFFGEGSRLTVL.

V gene TRBV5-4 combines with J gene TRBJ2-1, with 8 bases lining up with TRBD2. In germline, CDR1 is SGHNT, CDR2 YYREEE (reference sequence). The CDR3 covers 14 residues. The ends lost 4 bases at V and 9 bases at J; junction bases unmatched: 9. The DNA for the CDR3 is TGTGCCAGCAGCACAAATAGCGGGAAGGGTGAGCAGTTCTTC. Encoded protein: CASSTNSGKGEQFF.

This clonotype was seen ten or more times. V and J are TRBV6-1 and TRBJ2-7; possibly TRBD2 for D (6 bases). CDR1 and CDR2 from the germline V gene are MNHNS and SASEGT. CDR3 size: 13 residues. Trimming pared 7 bases from V and 0 bases from J, leaving 10 bases between. CDR3 sequence: CASNLASSYEQYF. Here the CDR3 DNA reads TGTGCCAGCAACCTAGCGAGCTCCTACGAGCAGTACTTC.

The sample holds many counts of this clonotype. The rearrangement uses TRBV27 and TRBJ2-7, with 8 positions matching TRBD1. CDR1 MNHEY and CDR2 SMNVEV come from the germline V gene (reference sequence). This CDR3 is built from 14 residues. V lost 3 bases to trimming and J lost 3 bases; unmatched junction nucleotides: 4. The CDR3 here is CASSLGQDIYEQYF. The CDR3 nucleotides are TGTGCCAGCAGTTTGGGACAGGATATCTACGAGCAGTACTTC.

This clonotype has a count of ten or more. The CDR3 DNA sequence: TGTGCCAGCAGTGAAGCCGGCGGGCCCCGCACAGATACGCAGTATTTT. Protein product: CASSEAGGPRTDTQYF. J is TRBJ2-3 and V is TRBV2; possibly TRBD2 for D (5 bases). Per germline, CDR1 SNHLY and CDR2 FYNNEI. Trimming pared 0 bases from V and 1 base from J, leaving 11 bases between. The CDR3 runs to 16 residues.

This clonotype showed up many times. The CDR3 DNA sequence: TGTGCCAGCAGTTCGGGGGATTTAGGGGAGACCCAGTACTTC. Protein sequence: CASSSGDLGETQYF. The rearrangement joins TRBV28 to TRBJ2-5, with D perhaps TRBD2 (6 bases). V was clipped by 4 bases and J by 5 bases, with 14 bases between them. CDR1 and CDR2 from the germline V gene are MDHEN and SYDVKM. This CDR3 has 14 amino acids.

The chain recombines TRBV28 with TRBJ2-3; 13 nucleotides align to TRBD2. Trimming cost V 6 bases and J 2 bases; bases outside gene matches: 17. CDR3 size: 20 residues. CDR1 and CDR2 (germline): MDHEN, SYDVKM. CDR3 in DNA: TGTGCCAGCAGCCCACTAGGGACTAGCGGGAACGGGGCCCCCACAGATACGCAGTATTTT. It encodes CASSPLGTSGNGAPTDTQYF.

This clonotype was counted only a few times. This chain joins TRBV24-1 and TRBJ2-6, with D unresolved. The CDR3 spans 14 residues. From germline, CDR1 is KGHDR and CDR2 SFDVKD. V was shortened by 5 bases and J by 4 bases, with 8 bases between the two germline ends. CDR3 DNA sequence: TGTGCCACCAGTGGGCCGGAGGGGGCCAACGTCCTGACTTTC. It encodes CATSGPEGANVLTF.

The sample holds one count of this clonotype. The chain recombines TRBV19 with TRBJ1-1; unclear D gene. The CDR3 consists of 14 residues. V gave up 8 bases and J gave up 1 base, with 14 bases separating them. Germline CDR1 reads LNHDA; CDR2 reads SQIVND (reference sequence). Here the CDR3 reads CASALRQRNTEAFF. The CDR3, as DNA: TGTGCCAGTGCCCTTCGGCAGAGGAACACTGAAGCTTTCTTT.

Turning to this clonotype: A much more abundant neighbour one base away suggests this may be a read error. CDR3 amino acids: CASSVRFDNERFF. The CDR3 coding sequence is TGTGCCAGCAGTGTACGATTTGACAATGAGCGGTTCTTC. The chain links TRBV2 to TRBJ2-1; D is unresolved. Germline values: CDR1 SNHLY, CDR2 FYNNEI. CDR3 length equals 13 residues.

The sample holds a few counts of this clonotype. One end of the junction fails to match germline, which may point to a read error. The rearrangement links TRBV12-5 to TRBJ1-6; no firm D call. The CDR3 loop spans 12 amino acids. In germline, CDR1 is LGHNT, CDR2 FRNRAP. CDR3 bases: TGCGCTAGTGCCCAACCTCGGTCACCCCTCCACTTT. Translating gives CASAQPRSPLHF.

This clonotype was picked up many times. The chain joins TRBV12-3 or TRBV12-4 to TRBJ2-7, with 10 bases lining up with TRBD2. V shed 5 bases, J shed 3 bases, and the junction held 7 bases outside the gene matches. This CDR3 contains 15 residues. CDR3 coding DNA: TGTGCCAGCAGTAAAACCGGGACTAGCGTCTACGAGCAGTACTTC. Encoded protein: CASSKTGTSVYEQYF.